One and the same sample provided the 6 T cell receptor beta chains below, sequenced in a study of T-cell reconstitution after alpha-beta-depleted transplantation in children. A TCRbeta library incorporating unique molecular identifiers was prepared. MiXCR was run by TCRdb on the PCR reads, yielding one entry per CDR3 protein. The table records roughly 310,000 distinct CDR3 sequences, around 25% of them present only once. This material consisted of PBMCs, mostly from graft donor cells, taken 180 days after TCRalphabeta/CD19-depleted stem cell transplant. These receptors originate from a male patient under 18 who had a stem cell transplant for acute lymphoblastic leukemia, so the T cells may come from the graft donor.

A few counts support this clonotype. The CDR3 is CASSLVGSLTGYTF. The DNA for the CDR3 is TGTGCCAGCAGCCTCGTCGGGTCTTTGACAGGCTACACCTTC. The chain carries TRBV7-9 and TRBJ1-2; D gene uncertain. The CDR3 runs to 14 residues. Trimming cost V 5 bases and J 8 bases, with 18 bases left between them. In germline, CDR1 is SEHNR, CDR2 FQNEAQ (reference sequence).

The CDR3 sequence is CSVRTGDGTEQYF. CDR3 DNA sequence: TGCAGCGTGAGGACAGGGGATGGTACCGAGCAGTACTTC. The rearrangement links TRBV29-1 to TRBJ2-7, with TRBD1 matching 9 bases. CDR3 length: 13 amino acids. The ends lost 6 bases at V and 6 bases at J; junction bases unmatched: 9. The V gene's germline CDR1 is SQVTM and CDR2 ANQGSEA.

This clonotype was found a few times. The gene calls are TRBV28 and TRBJ1-6; D not resolved. The CDR3 contains 16 residues. CDR1 MDHEN and CDR2 SYDVKM come from the germline V gene. Trimming removed 6 bases from V and 1 base from J, with 13 bases in between. CDR3 protein: CASSQPRRSYNSPLHF. The CDR3, as DNA: TGTGCCAGCAGCCAGCCCAGGAGGTCCTATAATTCACCCCTCCACTTT.

This clonotype has more than one count but fewer than ten. This sequence joins TRBV15 and TRBJ2-7; D uncertain. The CDR3 extends over 16 amino acids. CDR1 and CDR2 from the germline V gene are LNHNV and YYDKDF (reference sequence). Trimming took 0 bases from V and 4 from J, leaving 16 bases between them. The CDR3 sequence: CATSRDRVRMRYEQYF. As DNA, the CDR3 is TGTGCCACCAGCAGAGATCGGGTCAGGATGAGATACGAGCAGTACTTC.

This chain uses TRBV5-6 with TRBJ2-5, with a possible D match to TRBD2 (5 bases). Per the germline V gene, CDR1 is SGHDT and CDR2 is YYEEEE. V shed 0 bases and J shed 5 bases, with 11 bases lying between them. This CDR3 is built from 14 residues. CDR3 amino acids: CASSLAAGWETQYF. The CDR3 bases are TGTGCCAGCAGCTTGGCCGCGGGCTGGGAGACCCAGTACTTC.

This chain uses TRBV4-1 with TRBJ2-2; 7 bases align to TRBD2. J gave up 6 bases and V 3 bases, and 4 bases lay outside the gene matches. Germline V lookup: CDR1 MGHRA, CDR2 YSYEKL. CDR3 length: 14 amino acids. The CDR3 nucleotides read TGCGCCAGCAGCCAGATAGGACTAGCCGGGGAGCTGTTTTTT. It yields the protein CASSQIGLAGELFF.